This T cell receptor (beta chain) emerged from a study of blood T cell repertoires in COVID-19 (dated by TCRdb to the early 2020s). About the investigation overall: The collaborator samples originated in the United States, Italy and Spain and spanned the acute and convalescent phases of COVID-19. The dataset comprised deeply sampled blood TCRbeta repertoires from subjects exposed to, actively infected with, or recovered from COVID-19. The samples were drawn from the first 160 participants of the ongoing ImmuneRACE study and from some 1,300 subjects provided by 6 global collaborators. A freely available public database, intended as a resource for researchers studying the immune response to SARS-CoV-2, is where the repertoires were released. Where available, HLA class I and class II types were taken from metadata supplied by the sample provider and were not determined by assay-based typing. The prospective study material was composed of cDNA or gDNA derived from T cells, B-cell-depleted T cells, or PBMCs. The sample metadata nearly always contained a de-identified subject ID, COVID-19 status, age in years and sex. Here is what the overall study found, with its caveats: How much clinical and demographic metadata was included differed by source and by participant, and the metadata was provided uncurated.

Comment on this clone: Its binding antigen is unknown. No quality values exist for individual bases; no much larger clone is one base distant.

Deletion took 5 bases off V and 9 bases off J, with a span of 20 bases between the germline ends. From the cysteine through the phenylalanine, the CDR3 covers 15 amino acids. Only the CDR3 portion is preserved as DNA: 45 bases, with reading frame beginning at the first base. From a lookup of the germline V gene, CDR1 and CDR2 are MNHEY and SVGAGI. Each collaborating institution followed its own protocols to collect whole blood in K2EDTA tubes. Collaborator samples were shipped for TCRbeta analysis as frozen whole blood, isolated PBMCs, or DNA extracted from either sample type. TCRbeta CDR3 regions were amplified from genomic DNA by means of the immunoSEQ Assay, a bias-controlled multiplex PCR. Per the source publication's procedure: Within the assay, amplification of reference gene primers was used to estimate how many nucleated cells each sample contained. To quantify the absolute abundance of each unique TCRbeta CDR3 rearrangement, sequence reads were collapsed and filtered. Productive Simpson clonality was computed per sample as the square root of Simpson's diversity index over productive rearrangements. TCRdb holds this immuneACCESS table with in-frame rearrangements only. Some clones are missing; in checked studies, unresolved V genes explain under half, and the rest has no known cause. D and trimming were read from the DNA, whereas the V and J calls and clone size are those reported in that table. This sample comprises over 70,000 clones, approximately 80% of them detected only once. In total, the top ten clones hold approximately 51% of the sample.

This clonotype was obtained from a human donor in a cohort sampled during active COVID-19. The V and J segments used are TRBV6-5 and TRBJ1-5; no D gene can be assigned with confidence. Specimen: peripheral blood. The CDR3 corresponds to CASSTSARGFRPQHF. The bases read TGTGCCAGCAGTACCTCGGCCCGCGGGTTTCGGCCCCAGCATTTT.